The sequence of this TCR beta chain was determined in a study of blood T cells in healthy people across ages (dated by TCRdb to the mid-2010s). Notes on the research overall: In model experiments, roughly one uniquely barcoded TCR beta cDNA molecule per two T cells was captured by template switching. Using the same blood draw, the study looked at two additional independent replicas of 1 million unique cDNA reads for two donors, one aged 18 to 30 and the other aged 80 or older. Four age groups were formed from the donors: young (average roughly 16 years), middle-aged (more than 35), aged (under 70) and long-lived (82). Age-related changes in TCR beta repertoire diversity were measured in the study by deep sequencing normalized with unique cDNA molecular identifiers.

The donors were roughly 38 Caucasian individuals from Russia, aged roughly 6 to 95 years, who were systemically healthy. Around 10 milliliters of peripheral blood were collected from each donor into EDTA-treated Vacutainer tubes. Ficoll-Paque density-gradient centrifugation was used to isolate PBMCs, with at least 7 million per sample. Total RNA, at least 5.5 micrograms per sample, was extracted from PBMCs with Trizol reagent. Naive CD45RAhigh/CD27high T cell percentages were measured by flow cytometry on a PBMC aliquot from every donor. Library generation was performed with 5' RACE. Instrument used: Illumina HiSeq 2500. The second PCR ran for about 7 to 11 cycles and used a J-beta primer mix along with a sample-barcoded 5' primer. A template-switch 5' adaptor carrying 12 random nucleotides introduced a unique molecular identifier onto each TCR beta cDNA molecule. Each sample yielded at least 2.5 million CDR3-containing paired-end reads. First-strand cDNA synthesis was performed from all RNA using the Mint cDNA synthesis kit, with priming by a TRBC-specific oligonucleotide. Following uracil-DNA glycosylase treatment, all cDNA underwent a first 18-cycle PCR with the universal primers M1SS and BC2_uni_R. Under the source paper's analysis protocol: Each sample was normalized by randomly selecting 1 million high-quality reads, each carrying a distinct molecular identifier. Reads sharing molecular identifiers were discarded rather than binned into consensus sequences. MiTCR, run with a Q25 quality threshold and the strictest error-elimination algorithm, handled CDR3 identification, clonotype clustering and error correction. A nonparametric unseen species model with Euler transformation was used to estimate a lower bound on total TCR beta diversity. TCRdb trimmed public reads at Q25 via fastp, called clones via MiXCR and kept in-frame beta chains. Identical CDR3 proteins give one entry, which carries the most common genes and DNA. What appears here as the V and J calls and clone size reflects TCRdb's work, not the paper's. This sample comprises 750,000 to 950,000 distinct CDR3 sequences, about 27% of them detected only once. The top ten hold around 9.6% of the sample.

CDR1 and CDR2 (SGHTA, FQGNSA) derive from the germline V gene. The CDR3 spans 12 residues, from the cysteine through the phenylalanine. Solely the CDR3 DNA is kept, with 36 bases framed from the first base. V gives up 1 base and J gives up 11 bases, and the segment between their germline ends measures 11 bases. The paper's findings and limits, for the study overall: As age increased, observed TCR beta diversity per million T cells dropped in a roughly linear way, and a significant reduction was already evident by age 40. Estimates of total diversity based on one million sequenced T cells were considered lower bounds and underestimates. Because donor CMV infection status was unknown, age-related changes in expanded clonotypes were potentially confounded. Compared with the aged group, the long-lived group had more naive CD4+ T cells, fewer expanded clones and increased TCR diversity, suggesting age selection. Observed TCR beta diversity correlated strongly with the percentage of naive T cells measured by flow cytometry. Because profiling used bulk unsorted PBMCs, naive and antigen-experienced compartments could not be compared conclusively.

This clonotype turned up a few times. Its antigen target is currently unknown. No per-base quality is available; no much larger clone lies one base away. The data also belong to a second study, concerning T cells of mothers and their children. The second study reports: Nine systemically healthy Caucasian individuals served as donors, namely three mothers together with their six children. cDNA synthesis consumed the entire amount of extracted RNA, loaded at approximately 1.4 ug RNA in each 15 ul reaction. In the second PCR, the M1S primer added sample barcodes and 2-4 random nucleotides. Over 9 million TCR beta CDR3 reads came from each mother, compared with 2.5 million to 3.5 million reads from each child. TCR recombination output is similarly shaped by thymic selection in related and unrelated pairs, with a minor effect exerted by inherited differences. Normalized repertoire overlap in related mother-child pairs was always slightly higher than in unrelated mother-child pairs, but the difference was never significant. No persistent microchimeric T cell clones were detected, at a sensitivity of approximately 90 clones per million clonotypes. To look for features that set related mother-child pairs apart from unrelated individuals, the researchers ran deep NGS to compare the TCR beta repertoires of mothers and children. Mothers averaged about 37 +/- 4 years of age and children averaged about 12 +/- 4 years. After adapter ligation with NEBNext reagents, the libraries were sequenced on Illumina HiSeq 2000 with 100+100 nt paired-end reads. To prevent cross-contamination, the mother and child libraries were prepared one month apart and sequenced in separate runs. Each donor had between about 450,000 and 2,200,000 distinct TCR beta clonotypes identified. Naive TCR beta clonotypes were estimated from low-frequency clonotypes matched to each donor's FACS-determined naive share, without sorting.

In this chain, TRBV7-2 is recombined with TRBJ1-1; too little of a D gene remains to name it. This TCR was sampled from a woman in her 40s in good health. The sequencing sample was made of blood. The CDR3: CASSLGVGRAFF. The DNA sequence follows: TGTGCCAGCAGCTTAGGCGTCGGCCGGGCTTTCTTT.